This T cell receptor beta chain was identified during a study of CD8 T cells in Susac syndrome. The length of the CDR3 is 17 residues. The germline V gene encodes CDR1 MNHEY and CDR2 SVGAGI. The V end lost 0 bases, the J end lost 8 bases, and 22 bases lay between the germline ends. RNA totalling roughly 0.45 to 1 ug underwent reverse transcription with random hexamers. TCRdb recomputed calls from the immunoSEQ multiplex PCR reads with MiXCR, one row per CDR3 protein. The table shows about 300,000 distinct CDR3 sequences, with 85% occurring only once. This chain uses TRBV6-5 with TRBJ1-2, with D maybe TRBD1 (6 bases). The sample consisted of CD8+ T cells from PBMCs. This clonotype was obtained from a human donor with multiple sclerosis. Here the CDR3 reads CASSYSLGGGPPRGYTF. The CDR3 nucleotides read TGTGCCAGCAGTTACTCGTTAGGCGGGGGCCCCCCGAGGGGCTACACCTTC.